What follows is one TCR beta chain and its context. The table lists this clone with a few counts. The antigen this receptor binds is unknown. There are no base qualities to consult, and no much larger clone falls within one base. The library was built by means of the immunoSEQ multiplex PCR assay. For the multiplex PCR, a mixture combining 60 forward primers for TCR Vbeta segments and 13 reverse primers for TCR Jbeta segments was used. The CDR3 region of rearranged TCR beta genes was amplified from genomic DNA by a multiplex PCR assay. On the Illumina HiSeq System, the amplified TCR beta libraries were sequenced as 87-base-pair reads. Per the original workflow: A later analysis counted approximately 76 million unique TCR beta chains across the 500 to 850 repertoires, and around 12 million of these chains were shared by at least two donors. Raw reads were error-corrected and collapsed into unique sequences with a nearest-neighbor algorithm that merged closely related sequences to remove PCR and sequencing errors. CDR3 sequences were aligned to IMGT reference sequences to assign V, D and J gene segments. For a sequence to be retained, a match of at least six nucleotides to both a V gene segment and a J gene segment was required. Rearrangements were called productive when the CDR3 lacked stop codons and stayed in frame with V and J; all others were non-productive. CDR3 was defined according to IMGT convention as the region running from the second conserved V-encoded cysteine to the conserved J-encoded phenylalanine. Sequences without an unambiguous match to a single V gene segment were excluded from the earlier analysis of a few hundred of the donors. An earlier analysis of 587 of the donors called V segments functional above 56.7% productive rearrangements and segregating when the between-donor standard deviation exceeded 5%. A statistical classification framework was built for diagnosing cytomegalovirus status from the catalog of TCR beta chain sequences. V and J gene assignment, in a later analysis, came from comparing TCR nucleotide sequences with IMGT/GENE-DB human TR gene sequences. A later analysis assigned CDR3 sequences and most-parsimonious VDJ recombination scenarios with the TCRdist pipeline. In a later analysis, each TCR beta chain was defined by its CDR3 amino acid sequence together with its V-gene family, and reads lacking a unique V-gene family were excluded. As a way to deal with suspected cross-contamination and a sequencing artifact, a later analysis dropped approximately 570 nucleotide sequences that were highly shared and had low generation probability. For each public chain, a later analysis derived a clonal expansion index from normalized ranks of inferred template counts within each repertoire. In a later analysis, generation probabilities were computed using a VDJ recombination model fitted to out-of-frame rearrangements, and the results were checked against IGoR. In a later analysis, hypergeometric tests were used to score TCR-TCR, TCR-HLA and TCR-CMV co-occurrence, with a repertoire-size bias correction applied to TCR pairs. False discovery rates were estimated in a later analysis by permuting HLA or CMV assignments 20 times. In a later analysis, co-occurring TCRs were grouped using DBSCAN, and TCRdist sequence similarity was added for clustering within HLA-allele-positive subsets. Repertoires with fewer than 30,000 or more than 120,000 public chains, plus five repertoires with anomalous nucleotide sharing, were excluded from co-occurrence clustering. TCRdb re-hosts the immuneACCESS table, in-frame sequences only. Its copies lack some clones; in the studies checked, an unresolved V gene accounts for under half of them, and the cause for the rest is not known. That table furnishes V, J and clone size, whereas the DNA furnished D and trimming. Across this sample there are roughly 180,000 clones, with 70% to 90% seen only once. In total, the top ten clones hold about a tenth of the sample.

V ends up 1 base short and J 3 bases short, with an unmatched junction base count of 4. The CDR3 spans 15 residues, from the cysteine through the phenylalanine. Left in the record is the CDR3 DNA by itself, 45 bases read in frame from the first base. Based on the germline V gene, the CDR1 and CDR2 sequences are MNHNS and SASEGT. In total, fewer than 750 healthy bone marrow donors made up the cohort. All cohort members were sampled while nominally healthy, although unrecorded immune exposures were likely present. The donor was CMV seropositive and was included in the group of 250 to 300 seropositive cohort members. A peripheral blood sample was collected from each donor, and TCR beta sequencing was performed on peripheral blood mononuclear cells. The Qiagen DNeasy Blood Extraction Kit was used to extract genomic DNA from the blood cell samples. These data belong to a study of cytomegalovirus exposure and HLA in healthy donors (TCRdb year 2017). Concerning the study at large: An earlier analysis of several hundred of the donors reported 276 Gb of sequence data and around 120 million unique TCR beta sequences obtained from around 170 million T cells. An early release covering 550 to 700 HLA-typed donors comprised about 300 gigabases of sequencing data and roughly 86 million unique TCR sequences. Among the 398 genotyped donors, approximately 81% belonged to the genetic ancestry cluster associated with self-reported Caucasian donors. The aim of the study was to test whether cataloging public T cell receptors could identify signatures of past pathogen exposure. The T cell repertoires of roughly 660 subjects were profiled by immunosequencing and related to cytomegalovirus serostatus. A separate validation cohort of approximately 130 different subjects was used in addition to the 666-subject first cohort. To predict cytomegalovirus infection status, the study combined high-throughput TCR immunosequencing, statistical association of individual TCRs with disease status, and machine learning. A later analysis re-analyzed previously published TCR beta repertoires from several hundred donors and added high-resolution HLA genotyping to study TCR occurrence patterns. Rather than drawing on any new phenotypic data, the later analysis identified candidate immune exposures from TCR beta sequences and the way those sequences occurred across donors. An earlier analysis of several hundred of the donors applied high-throughput TCR beta sequencing to assess whether each TCR beta V gene segment acted as functional or pseudogenic. Donor age, sex, ethnicity and CMV serostatus were collected together with the repertoire data. A later genetic analysis took genome-wide SNP genotypes for about three fifths of the roughly 700 donors and used that subset as a discovery cohort. Every repertoire in the discovery cohort had been generated on one and the same sequencing platform. HLA typing covered class I and class II loci at four-digit resolution. The number of typed donors differed by locus: about 620-630 for A, B, C, DRB1 and DQB1; approximately 530 for DQA1; 606 for DPA1; and some 470 for DPB1. Roughly 5 DR-DQ haplotypes were handled as single units for association and clustering because linkage in the cohort was strong. Across around 400 genotyped donors of the cohort, an average of roughly 230,000 unique TCR beta nucleotide sequences per donor were sequenced, and 15% to 20% of those sequences were non-productive. Points the paper makes about the study in general: About 17 rarely observed V segments, including chromosome 9 orphons, were excluded from the earlier analysis of approximately 500 of the donors because counts were too low. A later genetic analysis associated a missense DCLRE1C variant with V-gene and J-gene trimming of TCR beta chains, and an independent cohort replicated the association. In a later analysis, HLA-associated TCR beta chains showed more clonal expansion and lower generation probabilities than non-associated chains that were equally common. A later analysis found that TCR association rates varied across HLA loci, with DRB1 alleles showing the most associated TCRs and HLA-C alleles the fewest. The classifier was reported to diagnose cytomegalovirus status with high specificity and sensitivity in both the original and validation cohorts. HLA typing was unavailable for some donors at each locus, so association tests used only the typed subset. A further reported finding was that TCR beta sequences accurately predicted the HLA-A and HLA-B alleles for most subjects in the first cohort. A group of highly shared sequence variants was considered likely to be a technical artifact of the sequencing pipeline. CMV serostatus was the only immune exposure information available for the cohort. Roughly uniform sequencing depth across donors was assumed in presence/absence analyses, although this assumption may not hold. Specific HLA alleles were associated with over 15,000 TCR beta sequences at a false discovery rate of 0.05 in a later analysis. Most CMV-associated TCR beta chains appeared to be HLA-restricted in a later analysis, and the HLA associations seemed to be driven largely by CMV exposure. Broadly in line with IMGT annotations, most TCR beta V segments showed up in productive rearrangements about 90% or about 30% of the time in an earlier analysis of under 700 of the donors. This cohort had only TCR beta chains sequenced, and the lack of alpha or paired-chain data limited which features could be detected. The 87-base-pair reads could not distinguish some IMGT-functional V segments, including TRBV6-2 and TRBV6-3, so those segments were excluded. When HLA alleles, especially DR and DQ, strongly co-occurred, TCR associations were difficult to assign to individual alleles. Correlated functional status among segregating V segments might reflect linkage disequilibrium, but an unknown experimental factor could not be ruled out. Across donors, most TCR sequences were observed very rarely, whereas some public TCRs were present in many individuals. The study gave a list of about 160 TCR beta chains associated with cytomegalovirus. A later genetic analysis reported fewer N-insertions in productive TCRs among donors in an Asian-associated ancestry cluster than the roughly 690-donor mean. In vitro tests confirmed that a few of the cytomegalovirus-associated TCR beta chains recognize cytomegalovirus antigens. It was suggested by the authors that the approach could potentially be generalized to other disease states and immunological phenotypes. In a later analysis, several top co-occurrence clusters were reported to appear linked to parvovirus B19, influenza, CMV and Epstein-Barr virus.

Here the chain combines TRBV6-1 and TRBJ2-7, with 9 bases in between that match TRBD1. The sequenced sample consisted of PBMCs. The receptor was isolated from a man aged 18 to 29 in good health and CMV-seropositive. The DNA sequence is TGTGCCAGCAGTGAAGGGGAGACAGGGGGCTACGAGCAGTACTTC. Translated, it gives CASSEGETGGYEQYF.